A selection of T cell receptor beta chains follows, all from one sample in a study of cytomegalovirus exposure and HLA in healthy donors. Measured with immunoSEQ multiplex PCR; TCRdb has only the in-frame clones, and not every one. The sample yields 200,000 or so clones, around 80% seen once. The sequenced sample was PBMCs. These receptors all stem from a man aged 30-40 years in good health and CMV-seronegative. Both conserved end residues are part of each CDR3. The D gene is left open where the match is weak. Size is stated for part of the rows, as once, few or many counts, or as a class when the clone is expanded.

abundance | j_gene | v_gene | d_gene | CDR3nt | CDR3aa
. | TRBJ2-7 | TRBV6-5 | TRBD2 | TGTGCCAGCAGGGGGGGGGTCGAGCAGTACTTC | CASRGGVEQYF
few | TRBJ1-1 | TRBV28 | TRBD1 | TGTGCCAGCAGTTTATCGGACAGGGGGTTGAACACTGAAGCTTTCTTT | CASSLSDRGLNTEAFF
. | TRBJ2-3 | TRBV9 | . | TGTGCCAGCAGCGCCGACAGCTCGACCACAGATACGCAGTATTTT | CASSADSSTTDTQYF
. | TRBJ1-6 | TRBV6-5 | TRBD1 | TGTGCCAGCAGTCCTGGGACAGCTAATTCACCCCTCCACTTT | CASSPGTANSPLHF
. | TRBJ1-1 | TRBV6-1 | . | TGTGCCAGCAGTGATAGGTTTAGGGGTACAGTTATCACTGAAGCTTTCTTT | CASSDRFRGTVITEAFF
. | TRBJ2-7 | TRBV7-9 | . | TGTGCCAGCAGCTTAGCGCAAAGGGGAGGATACTACGAGCAGTACTTC | CASSLAQRGGYYEQYF
. | TRBJ1-2 | TRBV4-1 | . | TGCGCCAGCAGCCAAGATGGGGGCTCCTATGGCTACACCTTC | CASSQDGGSYGYTF
. | TRBJ1-1 | TRBV29-1 | . | TGCAGCGTTGAAGGTTGGGTCACGGGGACTGAAGCTTTCTTT | CSVEGWVTGTEAFF
. | TRBJ2-2 | TRBV12-5 | . | TGTGCTAGCAGACGGGGCACCGGGGAGCTGTTTTTT | CASRRGTGELFF
few | TRBJ1-4 | TRBV28 | . | TGTGCCAGCACCTGGTTTTTGGGCAGTGAAAAACTGTTTTTT | CASTWFLGSEKLFF
. | TRBJ2-7 | TRBV6-5 | . | TGTGCCAGCAGTGACAGTAATTTATACGAGCAGTACTTC | CASSDSNLYEQYF
. | TRBJ2-7 | TRBV5-1 | . | TGCGCCAGCAGCTTAGACACGACCTACGAGCAGTACTTC | CASSLDTTYEQYF
. | TRBJ1-2 | TRBV5-4 | TRBD1 | TGTGCCAGCAGTCTGGGGGGACAGGGGGCGACCTATGGCTACACCTTC | CASSLGGQGATYGYTF
. | TRBJ2-5 | TRBV5-6 | TRBD1 | TGTGCCAGCAGCTTCAGACAGGGACCCCAAGAGACCCAGTACTTC | CASSFRQGPQETQYF
once | TRBJ2-7 | TRBV5-1 | TRBD2 | TGCGCCAGCAGCCAAGAATCGGGGGGGCGGCACGAGCAGTACTTC | CASSQESGGRHEQYF
. | TRBJ1-1 | TRBV7-8 | . | TGTGCCAGCAGCCTATCCGTCGGGACTTTCTTT | CASSLSVGTFF
. | TRBJ1-4 | TRBV29-1 | TRBD1 | TGCAGCGGCCAGGGGGCGCCGGGGGAAAAACTGTTTTTT | CSGQGAPGEKLFF
. | TRBJ1-4 | TRBV6-1 | . | TGTGCCAGCAGTAAGGGGGGGTACGGCGAAAAACTGTTTTTT | CASSKGGYGEKLFF
. | TRBJ1-2 | TRBV28 | TRBD1 | TGTGCCAGCAGTCCAGGGGGTGCTAACTATGGCTACACCTTC | CASSPGGANYGYTF
. | TRBJ2-1 | TRBV29-1 | . | TGCAGCCTTCAAGCGTACAATGAGCAGTTCTTC | CSLQAYNEQFF
. | TRBJ2-7 | TRBV5-6 | TRBD1 | TGTGCCAGCAGCGTGGGGGCGACAGGGGACGAGCAGTACTTC | CASSVGATGDEQYF
. | TRBJ2-1 | TRBV7-9 | . | TGTTCCAGCAGCTTAGGCGACAGTTACAATGAGCAGTTCTTC | CSSSLGDSYNEQFF
. | TRBJ1-1 | TRBV6-1 | . | TGTGCCAGCAGAGGGGGTATGAACACTGAAGCTTTCTTT | CASRGGMNTEAFF
. | TRBJ1-1 | TRBV6-5 | TRBD1 | TGTGCCAGCAGGAAGGACAGGGGAACGAACACTGAAGCTTTCTTT | CASRKDRGTNTEAFF
. | TRBJ1-2 | TRBV28 | . | TGTGCCAGCAGTTTGCGGGCGGCTACTAGAGGCTACACCTTC | CASSLRAATRGYTF
. | TRBJ1-5 | TRBV6-1 | TRBD1 | TGTGCCAGCAGTGGCCCCGGGACAGGCAGCAATCAGCCCCAGCATTTT | CASSGPGTGSNQPQHF
few | TRBJ2-1 | TRBV10-3 | TRBD2 | TGTGCCACCGGGACTAGCGGGGGGGCGCGGAATGAGCAGTTCTTC | CATGTSGGARNEQFF
few | TRBJ1-1 | TRBV14 | . | TGTGCCAGCAGCCAAGTAGGACTGATGAACACTGAAGCTTTCTTT | CASSQVGLMNTEAFF
few | TRBJ2-3 | TRBV2 | TRBD2 | TGTGCCAGCAGCGCAGGGACTACCACAGATACGCAGTATTTT | CASSAGTTTDTQYF
. | TRBJ1-4 | TRBV6-5 | TRBD1 | TGTGCCAGCAGTCACGTGGGGACAGGGGTTGAAAAACTGTTTTTT | CASSHVGTGVEKLFF
. | TRBJ2-6 | TRBV27 | TRBD1 | TGTGCCAGCAGTTGGGGACAGGGGGCGCTGGGGGCCAGCGTCCTGACTTTC | CASSWGQGALGASVLTF
few | TRBJ1-6 | TRBV6-5 | . | TGTGCCAGCAGTTACTTCCAGAACGTCTCGCCCCTCCACTTT | CASSYFQNVSPLHF
. | TRBJ2-1 | TRBV5-6 | TRBD2 | TGTGCCAGCAGCGCCTCCCTAGCGGGGGGGAATGAGCAGTTCTTC | CASSASLAGGNEQFF
. | TRBJ1-1 | TRBV2 | TRBD1 | TGTGCCAGCAGAACTAACAGGGGCGAAGCTTTCTTT | CASRTNRGEAFF
few | TRBJ2-3 | TRBV6-1 | . | TGTGCCAGCAGTGTTGGGAGGGGGGTAGTAACAGATACGCAGTATTTT | CASSVGRGVVTDTQYF
once | TRBJ1-1 | TRBV19 | TRBD1 | TGTGCCAGTAGTAGGGTGGGACAGGCTGTGAACACTGAAGCTTTCTTT | CASSRVGQAVNTEAFF
. | TRBJ2-1 | TRBV9 | . | TGTGCCAGCAGCGTCCTCGACAGGTTTGATGGTGAGCAGTTCTTC | CASSVLDRFDGEQFF
. | TRBJ1-5 | TRBV28 | . | TGTGCCAGCAGCTTACAGGGTTTCCAGCCCCAGCATTTT | CASSLQGFQPQHF
few | TRBJ1-2 | TRBV5-1 | . | TGCGCCAGCAGCTTAGGACGGGAGGTTTTTGATGGTGGCTACACCTTC | CASSLGREVFDGGYTF
. | TRBJ2-2 | TRBV2 | TRBD2 | TGTGCCAGCAGCACTAGCGGGACCTATGGCACCGGGGAGCTGTTTTTT | CASSTSGTYGTGELFF
few | TRBJ2-2 | TRBV6-5 | TRBD2 | TGTGCCAGCAGTTACCGCGGGGGAAACACCGGGGAGCTGTTTTTT | CASSYRGGNTGELFF
few | TRBJ2-5 | TRBV7-2 | TRBD2 | TGTGCCAGCAGCTTAGGACTAGCGGGGGTAACCCAAGAGACCCAGTACTTC | CASSLGLAGVTQETQYF
. | TRBJ1-2 | TRBV6-5 | TRBD1 | TGTGCCAGCACCATGGGGGGACAGACCAGCTATGGCTACACCTTC | CASTMGGQTSYGYTF
. | TRBJ2-1 | TRBV2 | . | TGTGCCAGCACCCGGACTGACAATGAGCAGTTCTTC | CASTRTDNEQFF
few | TRBJ1-1 | TRBV6-1 | . | TGTGCCAGCTCGGCAGGGGAGAACACTGAAGCTTTCTTT | CASSAGENTEAFF
. | TRBJ2-7 | TRBV5-1 | TRBD1 | TGCGCCAGCAGCTTGGGCCAGGGGGCAACCTACGAGCAGTACTTC | CASSLGQGATYEQYF
. | TRBJ1-1 | TRBV7-3 | . | TGTGCCAGCAGCGGAGGTAGGAACACTGAAGCTTTCTTT | CASSGGRNTEAFF
. | TRBJ2-1 | TRBV6-1 | . | TGTGCCAGCAGGGCAGCGAGCTCCTACAATGAGCAGTTCTTC | CASRAASSYNEQFF
. | TRBJ2-5 | TRBV7-8 | . | TGTGCCAGCAGCTTAGCAGCGATGGAGACCCAGTACTTC | CASSLAAMETQYF
. | TRBJ1-1 | TRBV10-2 | TRBD1 | TGCGCCAGCAGTTTAGGACAGGGGGCAGGCCTCACTGAAGCTTTCTTT | CASSLGQGAGLTEAFF
. | TRBJ2-7 | TRBV4-2 | . | TGTGCCAGCAGCCAATCAGCCGGACTCTCCGGCTACGAGCAGTACTTC | CASSQSAGLSGYEQYF
once | TRBJ1-1 | TRBV5-1 | TRBD1 | TGCGCCAGCAGCTTGGATAGGGGGCAGGGCACTGAAGCTTTCTTT | CASSLDRGQGTEAFF
. | TRBJ1-4 | TRBV6-6 | . | TGTGCCAGCAGTTACTGGGACGGGGGTCCTAACGAAAAACTGTTTTTT | CASSYWDGGPNEKLFF
. | TRBJ2-7 | TRBV10-3 | TRBD1 | TGTGCCATCAGTGATTTGGGACAGGTGTACGAGCAGTACTTC | CAISDLGQVYEQYF
. | TRBJ1-6 | TRBV4-1 | . | TGCGCCAGCAGCCAAATAGGGGCGGCGCCGGGTGGCAATTCACCCCTCCACTTT | CASSQIGAAPGGNSPLHF